The source of this T cell receptor (beta chain) is a study of blood T cell repertoires in COVID-19. Turning to the study itself: Researchers got acute and convalescent COVID-19 samples from the United States, Italy and Spain. T cells, B-cell-depleted T cells, or PBMCs supplied cDNA or gDNA.

V was clipped by 5 bases and J by 6 bases; unmatched bases: 8. Germline values: CDR1 MDHEN, CDR2 SYDVKM. The CDR3 contains 16 residues. In the study's own analysis: Cell counts per sample came from amplifying reference gene primers. TCRdb's copy holds only in-frame clones and misses some; the assay was immunoSEQ multiplex PCR. The V and J calls and clone size are taken from that table; D and trimming were inferred from the DNA. Of some 120,000 clones listed, about 80% are singletons. The clonotype comes from a human donor in a cohort sampled during active COVID-19. The J gene is TRBJ2-2, the V gene TRBV28; the match to TRBD2 covers 11 bases. The sample was peripheral blood. CDR3 DNA: TGTGCCAGCAGTATTCCGGGACTAGCGGTGGCCGGGGAGCTGTTTTTT. Translated: CASSIPGLAVAGELFF. The whole variable domain, filled in from reference TRBV28 and TRBJ2-2, reads DVKVTQSSRYLVKRTGEKVFLECVQDMDHENMFWYRQDPGLGLRLIYFSYDVKMKEKGDIPEGYSVSREKKERFSLILESASTNQTSMYLCASSIPGLAVAGELFFGEGSRLTVL.